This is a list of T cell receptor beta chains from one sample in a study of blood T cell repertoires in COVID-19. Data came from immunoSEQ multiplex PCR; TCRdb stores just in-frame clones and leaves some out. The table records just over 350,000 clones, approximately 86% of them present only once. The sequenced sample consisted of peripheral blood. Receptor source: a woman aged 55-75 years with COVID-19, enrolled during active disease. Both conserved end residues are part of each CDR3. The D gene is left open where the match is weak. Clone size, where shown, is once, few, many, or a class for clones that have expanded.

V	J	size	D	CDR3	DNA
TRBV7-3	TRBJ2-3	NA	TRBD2	CASSLESGGITDTQYF	TGTGCCAGCAGCTTGGAGAGCGGGGGCATCACAGATACGCAGTATTTT
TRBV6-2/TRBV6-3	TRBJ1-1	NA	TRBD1	CASSSFGQGYTEAFF	TGTGCCAGCAGCTCCTTCGGACAGGGTTACACTGAAGCTTTCTTT
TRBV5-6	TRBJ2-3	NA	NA	CASSLANSDTQYF	TGTGCCAGCAGCTTGGCGAACTCGGATACGCAGTATTTT
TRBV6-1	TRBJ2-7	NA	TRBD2	CASSDREGTYEQYF	TGTGCCAGCAGTGACAGGGAGGGGACCTACGAGCAGTACTTC
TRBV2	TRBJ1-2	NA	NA	CASRPGLSYGYTF	TGTGCCAGCCGACCGGGACTAAGCTATGGCTACACCTTC
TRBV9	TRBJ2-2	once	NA	CASSVGAGLDTGELFF	TGTGCCAGCAGCGTAGGGGCAGGGCTGGACACCGGGGAGCTGTTTTTT
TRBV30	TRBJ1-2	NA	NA	CAWRSAGGYGYTF	TGTGCCTGGAGGTCTGCTGGGGGGTATGGCTACACCTTC
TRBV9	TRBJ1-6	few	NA	CASSVTGLGSPLHF	TGTGCCAGCAGCGTCACAGGGCTAGGGTCACCCCTCCACTTT
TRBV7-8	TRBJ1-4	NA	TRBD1	CASSSLAGTGKLFF	TGTGCCAGCAGCTCACTTGCCGGGACAGGAAAACTGTTTTTT
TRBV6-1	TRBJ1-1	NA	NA	CASSEPNRGAEAFF	TGTGCCAGCAGTGAGCCGAACCGGGGGGCTGAAGCTTTCTTT
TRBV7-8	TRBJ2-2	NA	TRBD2	CASSKGLATNTGELFF	TGTGCCAGCAGCAAAGGACTAGCGACTAACACCGGGGAGCTGTTTTTT
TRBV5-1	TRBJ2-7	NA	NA	CASSSRGGAPVEQYF	TGCGCCAGCAGCTCGCGCGGGGGCGCGCCCGTCGAGCAGTACTTC
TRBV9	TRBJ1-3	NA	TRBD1	CASSGAQGPDFNTIYF	TGTGCCAGCAGCGGTGCACAGGGGCCTGACTTTAACACCATATATTTT
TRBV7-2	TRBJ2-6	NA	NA	CASSLDNRGGSGANVLTF	TGTGCCAGCAGCTTAGATAACAGGGGGGGATCTGGGGCCAACGTCCTGACTTTC
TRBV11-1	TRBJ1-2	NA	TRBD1	CASSNRQGGYGYTF	TGTGCCAGCAGCAATCGACAGGGCGGCTATGGCTACACCTTC
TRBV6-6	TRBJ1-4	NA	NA	CASSLGSAGEKLFF	TGTGCCAGCAGTTTAGGGAGCGCGGGTGAAAAACTGTTTTTT
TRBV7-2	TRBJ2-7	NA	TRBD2	CASSLGGLATYEQYF	TGTGCCAGCAGCTTAGGGGGACTAGCGACTTACGAGCAGTACTTC
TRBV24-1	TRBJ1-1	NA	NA	CATSDSGRRGAFF	TGTGCCACCAGTGATTCCGGACGGAGGGGAGCTTTCTTT
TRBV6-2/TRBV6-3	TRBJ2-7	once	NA	CASSLTPSYEQYF	TGTGCCAGCAGTTTAACTCCTAGCTACGAGCAGTACTTC
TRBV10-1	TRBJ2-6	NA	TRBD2	CASSPGRDGSSGANVLTF	TGCGCCAGCAGTCCCGGGAGGGACGGTAGCTCTGGGGCCAACGTCCTGACTTTC
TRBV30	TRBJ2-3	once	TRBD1	CAWSVLQGGKGDTQYF	TGTGCCTGGAGTGTACTCCAAGGGGGCAAGGGAGATACGCAGTATTTT
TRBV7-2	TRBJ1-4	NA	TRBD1	CASSLGQSLGELFF	TGTGCCAGCAGCCTGGGACAGAGCTTAGGAGAACTGTTTTTT
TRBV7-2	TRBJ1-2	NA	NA	CASSLEPPTGRRGYTF	TGTGCCAGCAGCTTAGAGCCCCCGACAGGCCGGAGGGGCTACACCTTC
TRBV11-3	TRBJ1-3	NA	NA	CASSPAGSSSGNTIYF	TGTGCCAGCAGCCCTGCCGGGTCCAGCTCTGGAAACACCATATATTTT
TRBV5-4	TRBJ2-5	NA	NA	CASSLRAGGRETQYF	TGTGCCAGCAGCCTGAGGGCAGGGGGGAGGGAGACCCAGTACTTC
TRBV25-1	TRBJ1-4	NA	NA	CASSGGGSSEKLFF	TGTGCCAGCAGTGGGGGGGGCTCGAGTGAAAAACTGTTTTTT
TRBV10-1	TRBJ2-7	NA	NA	CASSERLYGEQYF	TGCGCCAGCAGTGAAAGACTATATGGCGAGCAGTACTTC
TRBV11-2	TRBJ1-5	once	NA	CASSPRNVGQPQHF	TGTGCCAGCAGCCCCAGAAACGTTGGTCAGCCCCAGCATTTT
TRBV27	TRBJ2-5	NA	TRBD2	CASSLIRTSGRETQYF	TGTGCCAGCAGTTTAATCCGGACTAGCGGTCGGGAGACCCAGTACTTC
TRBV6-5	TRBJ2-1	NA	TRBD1	CASRDRGLHNEQFF	TGTGCCAGCCGAGACAGGGGGCTACACAATGAGCAGTTCTTC